This is a list of T cell receptor beta chains from one sample in a study of PD-L1 blockade in urothelial cancer. Data came from immunoSEQ multiplex PCR; TCRdb stores just in-frame clones and leaves some out. The sample holds 50,000 or so clones, approximately 87% seen once. Sequenced here: PBMCs, sampled around atezolizumab (anti-PD-L1) treatment. Source of these receptors: a man in his forties or fifties with urothelial cancer. CDR3s include the opening cysteine and the closing phenylalanine or tryptophan. The D gene is left open where the match is weak. Expanded clones get a size class; other rows say once, few or many, or leave the size out.

D gene	clone size	V gene	J gene	CDR3 protein	CDR3 DNA
NA	once	TRBV5-1	TRBJ1-1	CASSLRTITGIRGDIAEAFF	TGCGCCAGCAGCTTGCGGACCATAACAGGGATTCGGGGAGACATCGCTGAAGCTTTCTTT
TRBD2	NA	TRBV7-3	TRBJ2-7	CASSSMRLAGGEQYF	TGTGCCAGCAGCTCCATGCGACTAGCGGGAGGCGAGCAGTACTTC
NA	NA	TRBV25-1	TRBJ2-7	CASSELRDISF	TGTGCCAGCAGTGAATTGCGTGACATATCCTTC
TRBD2	NA	TRBV2	TRBJ2-1	CASSEIAGYNEQFF	TGTGCCAGCAGTGAGATAGCGGGCTACAATGAGCAGTTCTTC
NA	medium-sized	TRBV6-5	TRBJ1-5	CVSARVLNQPQHF	TGTGTTTCGGCCAGGGTACTCAATCAGCCCCAGCATTTT
NA	NA	TRBV6-5	TRBJ2-7	CASNSGTYYEQYF	TGTGCCAGCAATTCCGGGACTTACTACGAGCAGTACTTC
TRBD1	NA	TRBV28	TRBJ1-2	CAAHGQGAPRTF	TGTGCCGCTCACGGACAGGGGGCCCCTCGCACCTTC
NA	NA	TRBV28	TRBJ2-7	CATGNYEQYF	TGTGCCACCGGGAACTACGAGCAGTACTTC
TRBD1	NA	TRBV28	TRBJ1-4	CASSRTGMGKLFF	TGTGCCAGCAGTAGGACAGGGATGGGAAAACTGTTTTTT
NA	NA	TRBV18	TRBJ2-5	CASSPDQRETQYF	TGTGCCAGCTCACCCGACCAGAGGGAGACCCAGTACTTC
NA	NA	TRBV10-3	TRBJ1-2	CAISEWTENGYTF	TGTGCCATCAGTGAGTGGACAGAGAATGGCTACACCTTC
TRBD1	NA	TRBV2	TRBJ1-5	CASSGDRGVRQPQHF	TGTGCCAGCAGCGGGGACAGGGGGGTGAGACAGCCCCAGCATTTT
NA	few	TRBV4-2	TRBJ2-3	CASSQTGSGTDTQYF	TGTGCCAGCAGCCAAACAGGCTCGGGCACAGATACGCAGTATTTT
NA	NA	TRBV4-3	TRBJ2-6	CASSQDPGAGANVLTF	TGCGCCAGCAGCCAAGATCCAGGGGCTGGGGCCAACGTCCTGACTTTC
TRBD1	NA	TRBV19	TRBJ2-1	CASSIPSRQGSEQFF	TGTGCCAGTAGTATCCCTAGCCGACAGGGGAGTGAGCAGTTCTTC
NA	NA	TRBV29-1	TRBJ1-3	CSVSQGPGNTIYF	TGCAGCGTTTCGCAGGGTCCTGGAAACACCATATATTTT
TRBD2	NA	TRBV2	TRBJ2-1	CASSLAGGPLFF	TGTGCCAGCAGTCTCGCGGGAGGGCCTCTGTTCTTC
NA	NA	TRBV28	TRBJ2-7	CASSTRSRGEQYF	TGTGCCAGCAGTACGCGGTCTAGGGGGGAGCAGTACTTC
TRBD2	NA	TRBV5-1	TRBJ2-7	CASSLGLAGAITFYEQYF	TGCGCCAGCAGCTTGGGACTAGCGGGGGCCATCACGTTCTACGAGCAGTACTTC
TRBD1	NA	TRBV27	TRBJ1-1	CASSLVTGADEAFF	TGTGCCAGCAGTTTAGTGACAGGGGCCGATGAAGCTTTCTTT
NA	NA	TRBV30	TRBJ1-1	CAWSRVALNTEAFF	TGTGCCTGGAGTCGGGTAGCATTGAACACTGAAGCTTTCTTT
TRBD2	NA	TRBV2	TRBJ2-3	CASRPGRLAGSDTQYF	TGTGCCAGCCGTCCGGGACGACTAGCGGGATCAGATACGCAGTATTTT
NA	NA	TRBV12-5	TRBJ1-2	CASGGETYYGYTF	TGTGCTAGTGGCGGGGAAACCTACTATGGCTACACCTTC
NA	NA	TRBV16	TRBJ1-1	CASSQGLNVNTEAFF	TGTGCCAGCAGCCAAGGCCTCAACGTGAACACTGAAGCTTTCTTT
TRBD1	once	TRBV9	TRBJ1-1	CASSVGTGGTEAFF	TGTGCCAGCAGCGTAGGCACAGGGGGCACTGAAGCTTTCTTT
NA	NA	TRBV6-1	TRBJ2-5	CASSAPTVYQETQYF	TGTGCCAGCAGTGCTCCGACTGTGTACCAAGAGACCCAGTACTTC
NA	NA	TRBV7-9	TRBJ1-3	CASSLGRDSGSGNTIYF	TGTGCCAGCAGCTTAGGGCGGGACTCCGGCTCTGGAAACACCATATATTTT
NA	NA	TRBV10-3	TRBJ2-3	CAISEGRGGKDTQYF	TGTGCCATCAGTGAGGGTCGGGGAGGCAAAGATACGCAGTATTTT
TRBD1	few	TRBV7-7	TRBJ1-1	CASSEILTGVAFF	TGTGCTAGCAGCGAGATTTTGACAGGGGTAGCTTTCTTT
NA	NA	TRBV7-6	TRBJ2-2	CAIRVGTTNTGELFF	TGTGCCATCAGGGTCGGGACAACGAACACCGGGGAGCTGTTTTTT
NA	NA	TRBV29-1	TRBJ1-2	CSVHDRTNYGYTF	TGCAGCGTTCATGACAGGACAAACTATGGCTACACCTTC
NA	NA	TRBV29-1	TRBJ2-4	CSVSPGDAPKNIQYF	TGCAGCGTTAGCCCAGGGGATGCGCCCAAAAACATTCAGTACTTC
TRBD1	once	TRBV28	TRBJ1-2	CASRPGTGGLNYGYTF	TGTGCCAGCAGGCCCGGGACAGGGGGCCTTAACTATGGCTACACCTTC
NA	NA	TRBV18	TRBJ2-5	CASSSGPSQSTQYF	TGTGCCAGCTCATCAGGACCTAGCCAATCGACCCAGTACTTC
NA	NA	TRBV7-2	TRBJ2-1	CASSLGQVGNEQFF	TGTGCCAGCAGCTTAGGACAGGTGGGTAATGAGCAGTTCTTC
NA	NA	TRBV15	TRBJ1-1	CATSRKGGSELAFF	TGTGCCACCAGCAGAAAGGGGGGGAGTGAGTTGGCTTTCTTT